The following is a TCR beta chain sequence with its context. The antigen remains undetermined. The source of the sample is a study of T cell responses to AZD1222 COVID-19 vaccine. Study observations and caveats: At baseline, seropositivity was found in only a handful of AZD1222 recipients. Dominant CD4 TCR responses targeted spike regions 160-218 and 743-854. Clonal diversity was possibly underestimated; the donors were predominantly white British and more often female. A reported finding is that nearly half of spike-specific TCRs target unmutated variant regions.

Clones were read by immunoSEQ multiplex PCR, and TCRdb kept only the in-frame ones, dropping some. The sample yields roughly 100,000 clones, over 75% seen once. The V and J ends lost 4 bases and 2 bases, in that order; junction bases with no gene match: 8. The germline gives CDR1 SGHDT, CDR2 YYEEEE. The CDR3 covers 16 residues. The TCR was taken from an adult in good health. J is TRBJ2-7 and V is TRBV5-6; TRBD2 matches at 11 bases. The input for sequencing was peripheral blood, taken on day 0 of AZD1222 vaccination. CDR3 amino acids: CASSTSVAGGTYEQYF. The CDR3 coding sequence is TGTGCCAGCAGCACCTCGGTAGCGGGGGGGACCTACGAGCAGTACTTC.